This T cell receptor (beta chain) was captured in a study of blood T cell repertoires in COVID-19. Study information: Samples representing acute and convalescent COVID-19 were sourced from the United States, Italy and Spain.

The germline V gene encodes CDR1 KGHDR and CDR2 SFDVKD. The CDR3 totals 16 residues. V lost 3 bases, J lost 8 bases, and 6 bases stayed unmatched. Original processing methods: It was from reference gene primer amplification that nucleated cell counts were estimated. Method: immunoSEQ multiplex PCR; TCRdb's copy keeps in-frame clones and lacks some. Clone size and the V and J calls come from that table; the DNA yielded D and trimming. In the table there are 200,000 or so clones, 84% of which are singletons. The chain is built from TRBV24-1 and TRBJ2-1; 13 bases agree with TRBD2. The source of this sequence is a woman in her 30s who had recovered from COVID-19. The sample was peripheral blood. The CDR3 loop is CATSDRGLAGVYEQFF. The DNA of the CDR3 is TGTGCCACCAGTGATCGCGGACTAGCGGGAGTGTATGAGCAGTTCTTC.